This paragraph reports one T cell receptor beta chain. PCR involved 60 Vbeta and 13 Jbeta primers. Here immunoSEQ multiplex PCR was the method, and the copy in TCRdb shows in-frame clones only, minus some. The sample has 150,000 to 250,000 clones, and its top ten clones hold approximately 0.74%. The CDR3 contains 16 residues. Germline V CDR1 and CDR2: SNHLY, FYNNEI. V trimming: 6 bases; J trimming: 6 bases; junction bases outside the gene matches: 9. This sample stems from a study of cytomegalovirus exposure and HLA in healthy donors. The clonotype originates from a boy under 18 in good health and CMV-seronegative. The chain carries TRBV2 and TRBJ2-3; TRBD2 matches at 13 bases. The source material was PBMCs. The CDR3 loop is CASRALAGGPRDTQYF. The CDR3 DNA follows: TGTGCCAGCAGGGCACTAGCGGGGGGGCCGAGGGATACGCAGTATTTT.